These 20 T cell receptor beta chains were sequenced from one sample in a study of cytotoxic CD8 clonotypes in ibrutinib-treated CLL. TCRdb's table, derived via immunoSEQ multiplex PCR, lists solely in-frame clones and lacks some. Here the sample spans hundreds of thousands of clones, roughly 71% being singletons. The sample was PBMCs, taken after 36 months of ibrutinib treatment. These receptor sequences come from a human donor with chronic lymphocytic leukemia.

The J gene is TRBJ1-2, the V gene TRBV4-3, with D unclear. Germline assignment: CDR1 LGHNA and CDR2 YSLEER. V lost 0 bases and J 2 bases, leaving 10 bases between the germline ends. This CDR3 comprises 15 residues. The CDR3 nucleotides read TGCGCCAGCAGCCAAGATTTAGGCCTAAACTATGGCTACACCTTC. It codes for CASSQDLGLNYGYTF.

The V gene is TRBV5-1, the J gene TRBJ2-7; D tentatively reads TRBD1 or TRBD2 (5 bases each). This CDR3 comprises 14 residues. V lost 5 bases and J 1 base, leaving 13 bases between the germline ends. Germline-derived CDR1 and CDR2 are SGHRS and YFSETQ. The DNA of the CDR3 is TGCGCCAGCAGTCAGGGTCGAGGGTCCTACGAGCAGTACTTC. This sequence encodes CASSQGRGSYEQYF.

CDR3 loop: CSALGGIEQFF. Here the CDR3 DNA reads TGCAGTGCCCTGGGGGGGATTGAGCAGTTCTTC. V is TRBV29-1 and J is TRBJ2-1; 7 bases align to TRBD2. This CDR3 is 11 amino acids long. Germline V lookup: CDR1 SQVTM, CDR2 ANQGSEA.

The genes are TRBV28 and TRBJ1-2; 8 bases fit TRBD1. The CDR3 is made up of 14 amino acids. The germline gives CDR1 MDHEN, CDR2 SYDVKM. V shed 2 bases and J 6 bases; nucleotides not matched to a gene: 5. The CDR3 spells CASSLAAGGDGYTF. CDR3 nucleotides: TGTGCCAGCAGTTTAGCGGCAGGGGGCGATGGCTACACCTTC.

The chain combines TRBV5-1 with TRBJ2-3, with D possibly matching TRBD2 (5 bases). V was shortened by 4 bases and J by 4 bases, with 16 bases between the two germline ends. This CDR3 is 15 amino acids long. In germline, CDR1 is SGHRS, CDR2 YFSETQ. The CDR3 nucleotides read TGCGCCAGCAGCCCGGGAATCCCATCCGCAGATACGCAGTATTTT. Its protein product is CASSPGIPSADTQYF.

The rearrangement links TRBV2 to TRBJ2-1; 11 bases agree with TRBD2. This CDR3 has 18 amino acids. Germline CDR1 SNHLY, CDR2 FYNNEI. The junction had 10 bases not matched to a gene; V was cut back by 6 bases and J by 0 bases. The CDR3 DNA sequence: TGTGCCAGCAGGGGGCTAGCGGGGGGTTCCAGCTCCTACAATGAGCAGTTCTTC. Its protein is CASRGLAGGSSSYNEQFF.

This clone has a handful of counts. The rearrangement joins TRBV6-1 to TRBJ1-4; D unresolved. Germline CDR1 MNHNS, CDR2 SASEGT. Trimming stripped 3 bases from V and 4 bases from J, with 9 bases between. This CDR3 is 14 amino acids long. Here the CDR3 reads CASSEGYNNEKLFF. The CDR3 region has the DNA TGTGCCAGCAGTGAGGGCTACAATAATGAAAAACTGTTTTTT.

The rearrangement joins TRBV7-9 to TRBJ2-1, with D tentatively TRBD2 (5 bases). The CDR3 covers 15 residues. The germline V gene has CDR1 SEHNR and CDR2 FQNEAQ (reference sequence). Trimming removed 3 bases from V and 2 bases from J, with 11 bases in between. The CDR3, as DNA: TGTGCCAGCAGCTTTAGAAGGGAGACCTACAATGAGCAGTTCTTC. Residues: CASSFRRETYNEQFF.

The chain couples TRBV28 to TRBJ2-7; TRBD2 might be the D (5 bases). Germline-derived CDR1 and CDR2 are MDHEN and SYDVKM. The CDR3 spans 15 residues. V lost 7 bases, J lost 0 bases, and 16 bases lay in between. The CDR3 coding sequence is TGTGCCAGCAATCGAAGGACTCCCAGCTCCTACGAGCAGTACTTC. This encodes CASNRRTPSSYEQYF.

In DNA, the CDR3 is TGCAGCGTTGAAGATAAAAGTTCTCCGACCCAGTACTTC. Its translation: CSVEDKSSPTQYF. The chain combines TRBV29-1 with TRBJ2-5; D is uncertain. Trimming pared 0 bases from V and 7 bases from J, leaving 12 bases between. The CDR3 is 13 residues long. Germline V gene lookup returns CDR1 SQVTM and CDR2 ANQGSEA.

V is TRBV7-9 and J is TRBJ2-2; D is tentatively TRBD1 or TRBD2 (6 bases each). CDR1 SEHNR and CDR2 FQNEAQ come from the germline V gene (reference sequence). V was clipped by 1 base and J by 3 bases, with 9 bases between them. The CDR3 is 15 residues long. This chain's CDR3 is CASSLGGAHTGELFF. The CDR3 nucleotides read TGTGCCAGCAGCTTAGGGGGGGCCCACACCGGGGAGCTGTTTTTT.

V usage is TRBV6-1 and J usage is TRBJ2-7; maybe TRBD1 (6 bases). Trimming took off 6 bases at V and 3 bases at J, with 12 bases between the two ends. Germline CDR1 is MNHNS and CDR2 is SASEGT. CDR3 length equals 13 residues. The CDR3 is CASSETGYYEQYF. CDR3 nucleotides: TGTGCCAGCAGCGAGACAGGATACTACGAGCAGTACTTC.

In nucleotides, the CDR3 is TGTGCCAGCAGTTTAGAACACGGTCAGCCCCAGCATTTT. Protein product: CASSLEHGQPQHF. The V gene is TRBV28, the J gene TRBJ1-5; D uncertain. V was clipped by 2 bases and J by 6 bases, with 8 bases between them. Germline loops: CDR1 MDHEN, CDR2 SYDVKM. The CDR3 sequence is 13 residues long.

This clone showed up just once. This chain connects TRBV7-9 to TRBJ2-5, with a weak D call TRBD2 (5 bases). This CDR3 contains 15 residues. V was pared by 4 bases and J by 3 bases, with 15 bases between. The germline V gene has CDR1 SEHNR and CDR2 FQNEAQ (reference sequence). The CDR3 loop reads CASSSLGVHEETQYF. The DNA of the CDR3 is TGTGCCAGCAGCTCCCTGGGAGTACATGAAGAGACCCAGTACTTC.

The V and J genes are TRBV4-1 and TRBJ1-1, with 7 bases fitting TRBD1. Per the germline V gene, CDR1 is MGHRA and CDR2 is YSYEKL. The CDR3 totals 14 residues. Unmatched junction bases numbered 3, after V lost 2 bases and J lost 3 bases. This CDR3 is CASSQQGGDTEAFF. Written as DNA, the CDR3 is TGCGCCAGCAGCCAACAGGGGGGGGACACTGAAGCTTTCTTT.

The gene calls are TRBV29-1 and TRBJ2-1, with TRBD2 matching 16 bases. The CDR3 is made up of 18 amino acids. Germline V CDR1 and CDR2: SQVTM, ANQGSEA. J gave up 2 bases and V 4 bases, and 8 bases lay outside the gene matches. CDR3 loop: CSVAAGTSGRAPYNEQFF. CDR3 bases: TGCAGCGTTGCGGCGGGGACTAGCGGGAGGGCCCCCTACAATGAGCAGTTCTTC.

This chain joins TRBV29-1 and TRBJ2-7; 9 positions match TRBD1. Germline V gives CDR1 SQVTM, CDR2 ANQGSEA. CDR3 size: 13 residues. V was pared by 6 bases and J by 3 bases, with 6 bases of the junction left unmatched. CDR3 DNA sequence: TGCAGCGTACAACCGGGACAGGGCTACGAGCAGTACTTC. This codes for CSVQPGQGYEQYF.

This rearrangement joins TRBV19 to TRBJ1-2, with TRBD1 matching over 10 bases. Per germline, CDR1 LNHDA and CDR2 SQIVND (reference sequence). With 6 bases clipped from V and 7 bases from J, the junction kept 5 bases outside the gene matches. CDR3 length: 13 amino acids. CDR3 nucleotide sequence: TGTGCCAGTAGAGCCAGACAGGGGGCTGGCTACACCTTC. This codes for CASRARQGAGYTF. Variable domain in full (rest from reference TRBV19 and TRBJ1-2): DGGITQSPKYLFRKEGQNVTLSCEQNLNHDAMYWYRQDPGQGLRLIYYSQIVNDFQKGDIAEGYSVSREKKESFPLTVTSAQKNPTAFYLCASRARQGAGYTFGSGTRLTVV.

The V call is TRBV15, the J call TRBJ2-5, with D unclear. Trimming cost V 3 bases and J 0 bases, with 14 bases left between them. The length of the CDR3 is 16 residues. In germline, CDR1 is LNHNV, CDR2 YYDKDF (reference sequence). The CDR3 coding sequence is TGTGCCACCAGCAGTCTTAGGGTCCCTTACCAAGAGACCCAGTACTTC. Translated: CATSSLRVPYQETQYF.

This clone was counted only a few times. The chain has TRBV6-5 and TRBJ2-2; D call uncertain. Germline loops: CDR1 MNHEY, CDR2 SVGAGI. Trimming cost V 0 bases and J 6 bases, with 14 bases left between them. The CDR3 covers 16 residues. CDR3 sequence reads: CASSYSRAGVSGELFF. In DNA, the CDR3 is TGTGCCAGCAGTTACTCACGGGCTGGAGTTTCCGGGGAGCTGTTTTTT.